These T cell receptor beta chains were read from a single sample in a study of shared clonotypes between healthy human individuals. Assay used: immunoSEQ multiplex PCR; TCRdb lists only in-frame clones, some missing. The table shows some 2.1 million clones, with approximately 94% occurring only once. Sequencing input: naive CD8+ T cells sorted from blood. The receptors here all came from a man aged 18 to 35 in good health. Both conserved end residues are part of each CDR3. Each record gives: D gene, clone size, J gene, V gene, CDR3 protein, CDR3 DNA. The D gene is left open where the match is weak. Rows may omit the clone size; those that give it use once, few, many or a size class.

D: TRBD1; size: NA; J: TRBJ1-3; V: TRBV9; CDR3: CASSMTGSSGNTIYF; DNA: TGTGCCAGCAGCATGACAGGGAGCTCTGGAAACACCATATATTTT
D: NA; size: NA; J: TRBJ2-1; V: TRBV27; CDR3: CASSLGREQFF; DNA: TGTGCCAGCAGCCTTGGGAGGGAGCAGTTCTTC
D: NA; size: NA; J: TRBJ2-7; V: TRBV5-6; CDR3: CASNELAGRYEQYF; DNA: TGTGCCAGCAACGAGCTTGCGGGGCGCTACGAGCAGTACTTC
D: TRBD1; size: once; J: TRBJ1-6; V: TRBV19; CDR3: CASSLQGVNSPLHF; DNA: TGTGCCAGTAGTCTCCAGGGGGTCAATTCACCCCTCCACTTT
D: NA; size: NA; J: TRBJ2-7; V: TRBV2; CDR3: CASSDPGPRLEQYF; DNA: TGTGCCAGCAGTGACCCGGGCCCCCGATTAGAGCAGTACTTC
D: NA; size: once; J: TRBJ2-2; V: TRBV28; CDR3: CASMERGNTGELFF; DNA: TGTGCCAGCATGGAAAGAGGGAACACCGGGGAGCTGTTTTTT
D: NA; size: NA; J: TRBJ2-1; V: TRBV29-1; CDR3: CSVEGTDISYNEQFF; DNA: TGCAGCGTTGAAGGGACAGACATTTCCTACAATGAGCAGTTCTTC
D: NA; size: NA; J: TRBJ2-7; V: TRBV6-6; CDR3: CASWEGAYEQYF; DNA: TGTGCCAGCTGGGAGGGGGCCTACGAGCAGTACTTC
D: TRBD1; size: NA; J: TRBJ2-6; V: TRBV9; CDR3: CASSVGDSFSGANVLTF; DNA: TGTGCCAGCAGCGTAGGGGACAGCTTCTCTGGGGCCAACGTCCTGACTTTC
D: TRBD1; size: NA; J: TRBJ1-1; V: TRBV6-5; CDR3: CASSPGGVTEAFF; DNA: TGTGCCAGCAGTCCAGGGGGGGTCACTGAAGCTTTCTTT
D: NA; size: NA; J: TRBJ1-1; V: TRBV5-1; CDR3: CASSEQGSTEAFF; DNA: TGCGCCAGCAGCGAACAGGGTAGCACTGAAGCTTTCTTT
D: TRBD2; size: NA; J: TRBJ2-7; V: TRBV10-3; CDR3: CAITEAGRVGEQYF; DNA: TGTGCCATCACAGAAGCGGGACGGGTGGGCGAGCAGTACTTC
D: NA; size: once; J: TRBJ2-3; V: TRBV5-6; CDR3: CASSLGDTDTQYF; DNA: TGTGCCAGCAGCTTGGGAGATACAGATACGCAGTATTTT
D: NA; size: NA; J: TRBJ1-1; V: TRBV6-5; CDR3: CASSYVQGSVEAFF; DNA: TGTGCCAGCAGTTACGTCCAGGGATCAGTTGAAGCTTTCTTT
D: NA; size: NA; J: TRBJ2-7; V: TRBV11-2; CDR3: CASSLVGRPGLF; DNA: TGTGCCAGCAGCTTAGTGGGGCGGCCCGGCCTATTC
D: TRBD1; size: NA; J: TRBJ1-2; V: TRBV29-1; CDR3: CSVERQGNYGYTF; DNA: TGCAGCGTTGAGAGACAGGGTAACTATGGCTACACCTTC
D: TRBD2; size: once; J: TRBJ2-6; V: TRBV4-3; CDR3: CASSPRLAGRDIGGSGANVLTF; DNA: TGCGCCAGCAGCCCCCGACTAGCGGGACGAGATATAGGGGGCTCTGGGGCCAACGTCCTGACTTTC
D: NA; size: NA; J: TRBJ2-2; V: TRBV4-1; CDR3: CASSQEGTYYTGELFF; DNA: TGCGCCAGCAGCCAAGAGGGCACCTATTACACCGGGGAGCTGTTTTTT
D: NA; size: NA; J: TRBJ2-2; V: TRBV28; CDR3: CASNWFANTGELFF; DNA: TGTGCCAGCAATTGGTTCGCGAACACCGGGGAGCTGTTTTTT
D: NA; size: NA; J: TRBJ1-6; V: TRBV4-3; CDR3: CASSQDLYNSPLHF; DNA: TGCGCCAGCAGCCAAGATCTATATAATTCACCCCTCCACTTT
D: TRBD1; size: NA; J: TRBJ1-1; V: TRBV11-1; CDR3: CASRAGQGYTEAFF; DNA: TGTGCCAGCAGGGCGGGACAGGGGTACACTGAAGCTTTCTTT
D: TRBD1; size: NA; J: TRBJ2-1; V: TRBV9; CDR3: CASSVGDRELYNEQFF; DNA: TGTGCCAGCAGCGTAGGCGACAGGGAACTATACAATGAGCAGTTCTTC
D: TRBD1; size: once; J: TRBJ1-1; V: TRBV19; CDR3: CASSITDRASTEAFF; DNA: TGTGCCAGTAGTATAACGGACAGGGCGTCCACTGAAGCTTTCTTT
D: NA; size: NA; J: TRBJ2-1; V: TRBV7-3; CDR3: CASSFRVNEQFF; DNA: TGTGCCAGCAGTTTCAGGGTGAATGAGCAGTTCTTC
D: NA; size: NA; J: TRBJ1-2; V: TRBV7-8; CDR3: CASSLEDGVYGYTF; DNA: TGTGCCAGCAGCTTAGAGGATGGGGTCTATGGCTACACCTTC
D: NA; size: NA; J: TRBJ1-2; V: TRBV5-4; CDR3: CASSFSPADYGYTF; DNA: TGTGCCAGCAGCTTTTCCCCAGCTGACTATGGCTACACCTTC
D: NA; size: NA; J: TRBJ2-3; V: TRBV5-6; CDR3: CASSPGDGSESTDTQYF; DNA: TGTGCCAGCAGCCCTGGGGACGGAAGTGAGAGCACAGATACGCAGTATTTT
D: NA; size: NA; J: TRBJ2-7; V: TRBV4-3; CDR3: CASSQGLEFEQYF; DNA: TGCGCCAGCAGCCAAGGACTAGAGTTCGAGCAGTACTTC
D: NA; size: NA; J: TRBJ2-5; V: TRBV5-4; CDR3: CASSLGPSTQYF; DNA: TGTGCCAGCAGCCTGGGTCCTTCGACCCAGTACTTC
D: NA; size: NA; J: TRBJ2-1; V: TRBV7-9; CDR3: CASSAQGFSYNEQFF; DNA: TGTGCCAGCAGCGCCCAGGGATTCTCCTACAATGAGCAGTTCTTC
D: NA; size: NA; J: TRBJ1-1; V: TRBV28; CDR3: CASSWGRMNTEAFF; DNA: TGTGCCAGCAGTTGGGGACGGATGAACACTGAAGCTTTCTTT
D: TRBD2; size: NA; J: TRBJ2-7; V: TRBV4-1; CDR3: CASSQDPGAGGLSYEQYF; DNA: TGCGCCAGCAGCCAAGATCCGGGAGCGGGAGGGCTCTCCTACGAGCAGTACTTC
D: TRBD1; size: NA; J: TRBJ1-1; V: TRBV5-5; CDR3: CASSLGQGASNTEAFF; DNA: TGTGCCAGCAGCTTGGGACAGGGGGCATCCAACACTGAAGCTTTCTTT
D: TRBD2; size: NA; J: TRBJ2-3; V: TRBV7-9; CDR3: CASSLFRGGSTDTQYF; DNA: TGTGCCAGCAGCTTATTTCGGGGGGGTAGCACAGATACGCAGTATTTT
D: NA; size: NA; J: TRBJ2-7; V: TRBV11-2; CDR3: CASSRQDSPYNEQYF; DNA: TGTGCCAGCAGCCGACAGGACAGCCCCTACAACGAGCAGTACTTC
D: NA; size: NA; J: TRBJ2-7; V: TRBV27; CDR3: CASSLTGLVSHEQYF; DNA: TGTGCCAGCAGTTTAACGGGACTGGTCTCGCACGAGCAGTACTTC
D: NA; size: NA; J: TRBJ2-3; V: TRBV7-9; CDR3: CASSFRPPLAQITDTQYF; DNA: TGTGCCAGCAGCTTTCGCCCCCCACTAGCTCAAATCACAGATACGCAGTATTTT
D: NA; size: NA; J: TRBJ1-3; V: TRBV5-1; CDR3: CASSLYGNTIYF; DNA: TGCGCCAGCAGCTTGTATGGAAACACCATATATTTT
D: NA; size: NA; J: TRBJ2-7; V: TRBV9; CDR3: CASSLQGNVGYEQYF; DNA: TGTGCCAGCAGCCTACAGGGCAACGTAGGCTACGAGCAGTACTTC
D: TRBD1; size: NA; J: TRBJ2-1; V: TRBV11-3; CDR3: CASSGAGTGVLDEQFF; DNA: TGTGCCAGCAGCGGAGCCGGGACAGGGGTTCTCGATGAGCAGTTCTTC
D: TRBD2; size: NA; J: TRBJ2-7; V: TRBV7-9; CDR3: CASSFGLAGSYEQYF; DNA: TGTGCCAGCAGCTTCGGGCTAGCGGGAAGCTACGAGCAGTACTTC
D: TRBD2; size: NA; J: TRBJ2-7; V: TRBV11-1; CDR3: CASSAGEQPNEQYF; DNA: TGTGCCAGCAGCGCGGGGGAACAACCCAACGAGCAGTACTTC
D: NA; size: few; J: TRBJ1-2; V: TRBV6-5; CDR3: CASSYLTGWDGYTF; DNA: TGTGCCAGCAGTTACCTGACAGGCTGGGATGGCTACACCTTC
D: NA; size: NA; J: TRBJ2-3; V: TRBV5-4; CDR3: CASSLGWDTQYF; DNA: TGTGCCAGCAGTTTAGGATGGGATACGCAGTATTTT
D: TRBD1; size: NA; J: TRBJ2-7; V: TRBV27; CDR3: CASSFPGQVEYF; DNA: TGTGCCAGCAGTTTCCCGGGACAGGTGGAGTACTTC
D: NA; size: NA; J: TRBJ1-5; V: TRBV7-9; CDR3: CASAEGGDQPQHF; DNA: TGTGCCAGCGCCGAGGGAGGGGATCAGCCCCAGCATTTT
D: TRBD1; size: NA; J: TRBJ2-7; V: TRBV9; CDR3: CASSSGGPSYEQYF; DNA: TGTGCCAGCAGTTCAGGGGGCCCGTCCTACGAGCAGTACTTC
D: NA; size: NA; J: TRBJ1-4; V: TRBV28; CDR3: CASTTLPYEEKLFF; DNA: TGTGCCAGCACCACCCTCCCTTATGAGGAAAAACTGTTTTTT